These T cell receptor beta chains were read from a single sample in a study of cytomegalovirus exposure and HLA in healthy donors. Sequencing was performed with immunoSEQ multiplex PCR; in TCRdb, only in-frame clones are kept and a portion is missing. Of around 150,000 clones listed, almost 80% are singletons. Sequencing was carried out using PBMCs. These receptors came from a woman aged 30 to 39 in good health and CMV-seronegative. Each CDR3 is given with its conserved first and last residue. The D gene is left open where the match is weak. Where a row states a size, it is once, few, many or the class of an expanded clone; other rows omit it.

size	D	J	V	CDR3	DNA
.	.	TRBJ1-2	TRBV2	CASSRDSYGYTF	TGTGCCAGCAGTCGAGACAGCTATGGCTACACCTTC
.	.	TRBJ2-7	TRBV6-5	CASSKIQDYEQYF	TGTGCCAGCAGTAAAATACAGGACTACGAGCAGTACTTC
.	.	TRBJ2-4	TRBV7-6	CASSPQGIAEDIQYF	TGTGCCAGCAGTCCGCAGGGGATTGCGGAGGACATTCAGTACTTC
.	TRBD1	TRBJ2-7	TRBV27	CASSLDRGYEQYF	TGTGCCAGCAGTCTGGACAGGGGATACGAGCAGTACTTC
.	.	TRBJ2-3	TRBV7-3	CASSLIGRGVDTQYF	TGTGCCAGCAGCTTAATCGGCAGGGGAGTAGATACGCAGTATTTT
.	.	TRBJ2-2	TRBV7-8	CASSSLSNTGELFF	TGTGCCAGCAGCTCCCTATCGAACACCGGGGAGCTGTTTTTT
.	.	TRBJ1-2	TRBV20-1	CSASESYGYTF	TGCAGTGCTAGCGAGAGCTATGGCTACACCTTC
few	.	TRBJ2-2	TRBV11-3	CASSFGQSTGELFF	TGTGCCAGCAGCTTTGGACAGAGTACCGGGGAGCTGTTTTTT
.	TRBD1	TRBJ2-7	TRBV7-9	CASSRNRDRGYEQYF	TGTGCCAGCAGCAGAAACCGGGACAGGGGGTACGAGCAGTACTTC
.	.	TRBJ2-5	TRBV9	CAGSGGSGSETQYF	TGTGCCGGCAGTGGTGGGAGCGGCTCGGAGACCCAGTACTTC
.	.	TRBJ1-6	TRBV30	CAWTRSPSSPLHF	TGTGCCTGGACTAGGAGCCCCTCTTCACCCCTCCACTTT
.	.	TRBJ2-7	TRBV5-1	CASSLGREDNEQYF	TGCGCCAGCAGCTTGGGGAGGGAGGACAACGAGCAGTACTTC
.	.	TRBJ1-6	TRBV19	CASSSHSLNSPLHF	TGTGCCAGTAGTTCCCACAGCCTCAATTCACCCCTCCACTTT
.	.	TRBJ1-1	TRBV7-8	CASSFSGLTNTEAFF	TGTGCCAGCAGCTTCTCGGGACTCACGAACACTGAAGCTTTCTTT
.	.	TRBJ1-2	TRBV2	CASSSSGYTF	TGTGCCAGCAGTTCTTCCGGCTACACCTTC
.	.	TRBJ1-1	TRBV2	CASREGGTEAFF	TGTGCCAGCAGAGAGGGCGGCACTGAAGCTTTCTTT
.	TRBD1	TRBJ1-4	TRBV2	CASSPGTVATNEKLFF	TGTGCCAGCAGCCCCGGGACAGTTGCAACTAATGAAAAACTGTTTTTT
.	.	TRBJ1-1	TRBV14	CASSSQPGDGATEAFF	TGTGCCAGCAGCTCTCAGCCGGGAGACGGTGCCACTGAAGCTTTCTTT
.	TRBD1	TRBJ1-1	TRBV6-5	CASRTTGKVRAFF	TGTGCCAGCAGAACGACAGGGAAAGTTCGAGCTTTCTTT
.	TRBD1	TRBJ1-1	TRBV6-6	CASRDTGTGIFGEAFF	TGTGCCAGCAGGGATACCGGGACAGGGATTTTTGGTGAAGCTTTCTTT
few	.	TRBJ2-5	TRBV9	CASSVGWEMGETQYF	TGTGCCAGCAGCGTAGGATGGGAGATGGGGGAGACCCAGTACTTC
.	.	TRBJ1-3	TRBV4-2	CASSRESGNTIYF	TGTGCCAGCAGCCGAGAGAGCGGAAACACCATATATTTT
.	.	TRBJ1-2	TRBV6-1	CASTLDHTLYGYTF	TGTGCCAGCACCCTAGACCATACCCTATATGGCTACACCTTC
.	.	TRBJ1-1	TRBV4-1	CASSQDRGDTEAFF	TGCGCCAGCAGCCAAGATCGGGGGGACACTGAAGCTTTCTTT
few	TRBD1	TRBJ1-2	TRBV27	CASSLFVGQGDYGYTF	TGTGCCAGCAGTTTATTTGTGGGACAGGGCGACTATGGCTACACCTTC
.	TRBD1	TRBJ2-2	TRBV6-1	CASRGQGTTGELFF	TGTGCCAGCAGAGGACAGGGAACCACCGGGGAGCTGTTTTTT
.	.	TRBJ1-5	TRBV19	CASSISRPNNQPQHF	TGTGCCAGTAGTATCTCCAGGCCTAACAATCAGCCCCAGCATTTT
.	TRBD1	TRBJ2-7	TRBV9	CASSVDRDRGIYEQYF	TGTGCCAGCAGCGTAGACCGGGACAGGGGAATCTACGAGCAGTACTTC
.	TRBD1	TRBJ1-1	TRBV6-5	CASRSRTGNTEAFF	TGTGCCAGCAGGTCGAGGACAGGGAACACTGAAGCTTTCTTT
.	.	TRBJ1-1	TRBV6-6	CASSLQGYTEAFF	TGTGCCAGCAGTCTTCAGGGCTACACTGAAGCTTTCTTT
.	TRBD1	TRBJ2-1	TRBV11-2	CASSLSQGASYNEQFF	TGTGCCAGCAGCTTGTCCCAGGGGGCCTCCTACAATGAGCAGTTCTTC
.	.	TRBJ2-3	TRBV11-2	CASSLDTGDTQYF	TGTGCCAGCAGCTTAGATACAGGGGATACGCAGTATTTT
.	TRBD1	TRBJ2-5	TRBV5-1	CASSLLTGQGKETQYF	TGCGCCAGCAGCTTGCTAACGGGACAGGGGAAAGAGACCCAGTACTTC